One sample yielded the 26 T cell receptor beta chains listed below, sequenced in a study of PD-L1 blockade in urothelial cancer. Libraries were prepared by immunoSEQ multiplex PCR; TCRdb keeps only in-frame clonotypes and omits some of them. The table has about 43,000 clones, around 89% seen once. The starting material was PBMCs, obtained around atezolizumab (anti-PD-L1) treatment. Receptor source: a man older than 75 with urothelial cancer.

V gene TRBV7-9 combines with J gene TRBJ1-1; TRBD1 aligns across 9 bases. CDR3 length: 14 residues. Germline trimming cut 5 bases from V and 5 bases from J; bases unmatched to any gene: 6. CDR1 is SEHNR and CDR2 is FQNEAQ in the germline V gene (reference sequence). CDR3 region: CASSRGQGITEAFF. The CDR3 DNA follows: TGTGCCAGCAGCCGCGGACAGGGGATTACTGAAGCTTTCTTT.

This chain connects TRBV29-1 to TRBJ2-1; TRBD1 matches 8 bases. The CDR3 has 13 amino acids. Germline assignment: CDR1 SQVTM and CDR2 ANQGSEA. V gave up 6 bases and J gave up 7 bases; unmatched junction bases: 8. DNA of the CDR3: TGCAGCGTCGGGGGACAGGTAGGGAATGAGCAGTTCTTC. Its translation is CSVGGQVGNEQFF.

The J gene is TRBJ2-7, the V gene TRBV18, with 9 bases aligning to TRBD2. Germline V gene sequence: CDR1 KGHSH, CDR2 LQKENI. The CDR3 is 18 amino acids. V lost 3 bases to trimming and J lost 1 base; unmatched junction nucleotides: 13. CDR3 coding DNA: TGTGCCAGCTCACCCTTCCCTAGCGGGGAGACTCCTTCCTACGAGCAGTACTTC. Translating it yields CASSPFPSGETPSYEQYF.

The chain combines TRBV5-1 with TRBJ2-3, with TRBD2 matching 9 bases. CDR3 length: 16 residues. With 3 bases clipped from V and 3 bases from J, the junction kept 8 bases outside the gene matches. The germline V gene has CDR1 SGHRS and CDR2 YFSETQ. DNA of the CDR3: TGCGCCAGCAGCTCGTCTAGCGGGAAGGGAACAGATACGCAGTATTTT. It translates to CASSSSSGKGTDTQYF.

The chain joins TRBV27 to TRBJ1-2; 9 nucleotides agree with TRBD1. The CDR3 totals 16 residues. Looked up from germline, CDR1 is MNHEY and CDR2 is SMNVEV (reference sequence). Trimming cost V 2 bases and J 6 bases; bases outside gene matches: 10. The CDR3 protein is CASSLVYRGHLDGYTF. The DNA for the CDR3 is TGTGCCAGCAGTTTAGTGTACAGGGGGCATCTGGATGGCTACACCTTC.

This clone came up once. The gene calls are TRBV14 and TRBJ1-1, with TRBD1 as a possible D gene (6 bases). The length of the CDR3 is 14 residues. The germline CDR1 and CDR2 sequences are SGHDN and FVKESK. The ends were cut back, 0 bases at V and 10 bases at J, with 15 bases in the middle. Here the CDR3 reads CASSQDTGSKRAFF. The CDR3 nucleotides read TGTGCCAGCAGCCAAGATACAGGGAGTAAACGAGCTTTCTTT.

The chain uses TRBV20-1 and TRBJ1-2; no clear D. The V end lost 6 bases, the J end lost 6 bases, and 8 bases lay between the germline ends. The germline gives CDR1 DFQATT, CDR2 SNEGSKA (reference sequence). The CDR3 spans 10 residues. DNA for the CDR3: TGCAGTGCCGGGCGGGATGGCTACACCTTC. Translation: CSAGRDGYTF.

CDR3 protein: CASSTGSQNTGELFF. The CDR3 DNA is TGTGCCAGCTCCACAGGGTCACAGAACACCGGGGAGCTGTTTTTT. V gene TRBV18 combines with J gene TRBJ2-2, with D maybe TRBD1 (6 bases). This CDR3 contains 15 residues. The ends were cut back, 6 bases at V and 1 base at J, with 12 bases in the middle. CDR1 is KGHSH, CDR2 LQKENI, per germline.

The J gene is TRBJ1-1, the V gene TRBV11-3; tentatively, D is TRBD1 (6 bases). The CDR3 extends over 14 amino acids. Between the trimmed V and J ends, which lost 4 bases and 1 base, there was a span of 10 bases. Germline-derived CDR1 and CDR2 are SGHNT and YENEEA. The CDR3 region is CASSSGQPNTEAFF. The CDR3 coding sequence is TGTGCCAGCAGCTCGGGACAACCGAACACTGAAGCTTTCTTT.

The genes are TRBV19 and TRBJ1-2, with D tentatively TRBD1 (5 bases). The CDR3 has 15 residues. The V gene lost 3 bases and the J gene lost 2 bases, with 13 bases spanning the gap. CDR1 is LNHDA, CDR2 SQIVND, per germline (reference sequence). The CDR3 sequence is CASSIGAGNNYGYTF. In nucleotides, the CDR3 is TGTGCCAGTAGTATTGGAGCAGGGAACAACTATGGCTACACCTTC.

The chain links TRBV6-1 to TRBJ1-4; D is uncertain. The ends were cut back, 2 bases at V and 8 bases at J, with 6 bases in the middle. The CDR3 is 12 amino acids. Germline CDR1 MNHNS, CDR2 SASEGT. CDR3 coding DNA: TGTGCCAGCAGTGAAAGAGAAGAAAAACTGTTTTTT. Amino acid sequence: CASSEREEKLFF.

The DNA of the CDR3 is TGTGCCAGCAGCCTACCCGGTGGGACAGGGGCCCCCTACGAGCAGTACTTC. Encoded protein: CASSLPGGTGAPYEQYF. This sequence joins TRBV5-4 and TRBJ2-7; 10 bases agree with TRBD1. The V segment lost 4 bases and the J segment 2 bases; nucleotides outside the gene matches: 12. This CDR3 contains 17 residues. From germline, CDR1 is SGHNT and CDR2 YYREEE (reference sequence).

The J gene is TRBJ2-3, the V gene TRBV11-2; D may be TRBD1 (7 bases). Germline V lookup: CDR1 SGHAT, CDR2 FQNNGV. Trimming stripped 4 bases from V and 1 base from J, with 18 bases between. The CDR3 is 17 amino acids. CDR3 bases: TGTGCCAGCAGCTGGCGACAGGGACGGGGGCGCACAGATACGCAGTATTTT. It is translated as CASSWRQGRGRTDTQYF. Using reference TRBV11-2 and TRBJ2-3 for the parts outside the CDR3, the full variable domain is EAGVAQSPRYKIIEKRQSVAFWCNPISGHATLYWYQQILGQGPKLLIQFQNNGVVDDSQLPKDRFSAERLKGVDSTLKIQPAKLEDSAVYLCASSWRQGRGRTDTQYFGPGTRLTVL.

The chain joins TRBV5-1 to TRBJ1-1; 8 nucleotides align to TRBD1. Germline CDR1 is SGHRS and CDR2 is YFSETQ. V lost 5 bases to trimming and J lost 3 bases; unmatched junction nucleotides: 9. The CDR3 sequence is 15 residues long. The chain's CDR3 is CASSRQGLSDTEAFF. The CDR3 DNA is TGCGCCAGCAGTCGACAGGGGCTATCGGACACTGAAGCTTTCTTT.

This rearrangement joins TRBV7-9 to TRBJ2-7, with TRBD2 matching 7 bases. Trimming at V came to 3 bases and at J to 3 bases, leaving 8 bases not matched to a gene. Germline loops: CDR1 SEHNR, CDR2 FQNEAQ (reference sequence). The CDR3 contains 15 residues. DNA for the CDR3: TGTGCCAGCAGCTTGCCGACGGGCGGGAGCTACGAGCAGTACTTC. Protein product: CASSLPTGGSYEQYF.

The rearrangement links TRBV10-3 to TRBJ2-5; 11 bases fit TRBD2. Germline V gives CDR1 ENHRY, CDR2 SYGVKD. This CDR3 is built from 16 residues. Unmatched junction bases numbered 2, after V lost 0 bases and J lost 2 bases. As DNA, the CDR3 is TGTGCCATCAGTGAGTCGACTAGCGGGGATCAAGAGACCCAGTACTTC. Its protein is CAISESTSGDQETQYF.

This chain uses TRBV6-1 with TRBJ2-1; 9 bases are shared with TRBD1. The CDR3 sequence is 15 residues long. V shed 4 bases and J 8 bases; nucleotides not matched to a gene: 9. Looked up from germline, CDR1 is MNHNS and CDR2 is SASEGT. The CDR3 nucleotides read TGTGCCAGCAGTGGAGTGGGGACAGGGTATGATGAGCAGTTCTTC. As protein: CASSGVGTGYDEQFF.

This sequence joins TRBV7-2 and TRBJ2-7; 8 bases align to TRBD2. V trimming: 0 bases; J trimming: 5 bases; junction bases outside the gene matches: 9. Germline lookup yields CDR1 SGHTA and CDR2 FQGNSA. The CDR3 contains 16 residues. The CDR3 is CASSLASGRSWDEQYF. CDR3 bases: TGTGCCAGCAGCTTAGCGAGCGGGAGAAGTTGGGACGAGCAGTACTTC.

In nucleotides, the CDR3 is TGTGCCAGCAGCCGACAGGCCGCCTACGAGCAGTACTTC. Its translation is CASSRQAAYEQYF. The chain couples TRBV7-9 to TRBJ2-7; tentative D call: TRBD1 (6 bases). Trimming removed 5 bases from V and 2 bases from J, with 10 bases in between. The V gene's germline CDR1 is SEHNR and CDR2 FQNEAQ (reference sequence). The CDR3 extends over 13 amino acids.

The rearrangement uses TRBV5-1 and TRBJ1-1; D not certain. Germline values: CDR1 SGHRS, CDR2 YFSETQ. The V and J ends lost 1 base and 1 base respectively, with 11 bases between them. This CDR3 spans 15 amino acids. The CDR3 nucleotides read TGCGCCAGCAGCTTGTCTTTAGGAGAGAACACTGAAGCTTTCTTT. Its translation is CASSLSLGENTEAFF.

V gene TRBV19 combines with J gene TRBJ2-7, with 10 bases fitting TRBD2. CDR1 is LNHDA, CDR2 SQIVND, per germline (reference sequence). After removal of 5 bases from V and 2 bases from J, the junction contained 15 bases not matched to a gene. This CDR3 contains 18 residues. CDR3 coding DNA: TGTGCCAGTAGTCTCCGGGGACCCCCCAGCGGGAGGGCCTACGAGCAGTACTTC. Amino acids: CASSLRGPPSGRAYEQYF.

The chain is built from TRBV5-5 and TRBJ1-2; a possible D gene is TRBD1 (5 bases). V lost 0 bases and J lost 8, with 17 bases in between. Looked up from germline, CDR1 is SGHKS and CDR2 is YYEKEE (reference sequence). The CDR3 sequence is 15 residues long. CDR3 nucleotide sequence: TGTGCCAGCAGCTTGGCCGGAGGGGCGCAAGTGGGCTACACCTTC. Amino acids: CASSLAGGAQVGYTF.

V and J are TRBV28 and TRBJ1-3; no firm D call. V was shortened by 2 bases and J by 0 bases, with 11 bases between the two germline ends. This CDR3 has 16 residues. Per germline, CDR1 MDHEN and CDR2 SYDVKM. CDR3 sequence reads: CASSLKRAGSGNTIYF. The DNA of the CDR3 is TGTGCCAGCAGTTTAAAGAGGGCAGGCTCTGGAAACACCATATATTTT. Full variable domain (outside the CDR3, taken from reference TRBV28 and TRBJ1-3): DVKVTQSSRYLVKRTGEKVFLECVQDMDHENMFWYRQDPGLGLRLIYFSYDVKMKEKGDIPEGYSVSREKKERFSLILESASTNQTSMYLCASSLKRAGSGNTIYFGEGSWLTVV.

V is TRBV7-2 and J is TRBJ2-4; 7 bases fit TRBD2. The CDR3 loop spans 16 amino acids. Germline V gene lookup returns CDR1 SGHTA and CDR2 FQGNSA. Losses at the gene ends were 1 base for V and 4 bases for J; bases not matched to a gene: 7. The CDR3 is CASSLGRRGSKNIQYF. The CDR3 nucleotides read TGTGCCAGCAGCTTAGGCCGGCGGGGGAGTAAAAACATTCAGTACTTC.

J is TRBJ2-3 and V is TRBV7-9, with 9 positions matching TRBD2. V trimming: 2 bases; J trimming: 0 bases; junction bases outside the gene matches: 0. The CDR3 has 15 amino acids. Germline CDR1 SEHNR, CDR2 FQNEAQ (reference sequence). The CDR3 protein is CASSLTSGSTDTQYF. Here the CDR3 DNA reads TGTGCCAGCAGCTTAACTAGCGGGAGCACAGATACGCAGTATTTT.

The rearrangement links TRBV18 to TRBJ2-1; D is possibly TRBD1 (5 bases). Trimming took 3 bases from V and 3 from J, leaving 6 bases between them. The CDR3 extends over 13 amino acids. Germline CDR1 KGHSH, CDR2 LQKENI. CDR3: CASSPGLYNEQFF. In DNA, the CDR3 is TGTGCCAGCTCACCGGGGCTCTACAATGAGCAGTTCTTC. Full variable domain (rest looked up from reference TRBV18 and TRBJ2-1): NAGVMQNPRHLVRRRGQEARLRCSPMKGHSHVYWYRQLPEEGLKFMVYLQKENIIDESGMPKERFSAEFPKEGPSILRIQQVVRGDSAAYFCASSPGLYNEQFFGPGTRLTVL.